This record looks at one T cell receptor (beta chain) sequence and its context. This CDR3 comprises 18 residues. The germline V gene encodes CDR1 SGHTA and CDR2 FQGNSA. Trimming removed 0 bases at V and 0 bases at J, with 16 bases between. The data were taken from a study of blood T cell repertoires in COVID-19. About the study: There were acute and convalescent COVID-19 samples, and they came from the United States, Italy and Spain.

Only in-frame clones appear in the TCRdb table, and some are missing; sequencing was by immunoSEQ multiplex PCR. The sample holds some 240,000 clones, about 90% seen once. Patients of the Seattle cohort, enrolled during active infection, were followed longitudinally. The genes are TRBV7-2 and TRBJ2-3; D perhaps matches TRBD2 (5 bases). This clonotype was sampled from a man aged 55 to 70 with COVID-19, enrolled during active disease. The sequenced sample consisted of peripheral blood. DNA of the CDR3: TGTGCCAGCAGCTTAGCACCCCCGCGAGGGTCTAGCACAGATACGCAGTATTTT. Translation gives CASSLAPPRGSSTDTQYF.